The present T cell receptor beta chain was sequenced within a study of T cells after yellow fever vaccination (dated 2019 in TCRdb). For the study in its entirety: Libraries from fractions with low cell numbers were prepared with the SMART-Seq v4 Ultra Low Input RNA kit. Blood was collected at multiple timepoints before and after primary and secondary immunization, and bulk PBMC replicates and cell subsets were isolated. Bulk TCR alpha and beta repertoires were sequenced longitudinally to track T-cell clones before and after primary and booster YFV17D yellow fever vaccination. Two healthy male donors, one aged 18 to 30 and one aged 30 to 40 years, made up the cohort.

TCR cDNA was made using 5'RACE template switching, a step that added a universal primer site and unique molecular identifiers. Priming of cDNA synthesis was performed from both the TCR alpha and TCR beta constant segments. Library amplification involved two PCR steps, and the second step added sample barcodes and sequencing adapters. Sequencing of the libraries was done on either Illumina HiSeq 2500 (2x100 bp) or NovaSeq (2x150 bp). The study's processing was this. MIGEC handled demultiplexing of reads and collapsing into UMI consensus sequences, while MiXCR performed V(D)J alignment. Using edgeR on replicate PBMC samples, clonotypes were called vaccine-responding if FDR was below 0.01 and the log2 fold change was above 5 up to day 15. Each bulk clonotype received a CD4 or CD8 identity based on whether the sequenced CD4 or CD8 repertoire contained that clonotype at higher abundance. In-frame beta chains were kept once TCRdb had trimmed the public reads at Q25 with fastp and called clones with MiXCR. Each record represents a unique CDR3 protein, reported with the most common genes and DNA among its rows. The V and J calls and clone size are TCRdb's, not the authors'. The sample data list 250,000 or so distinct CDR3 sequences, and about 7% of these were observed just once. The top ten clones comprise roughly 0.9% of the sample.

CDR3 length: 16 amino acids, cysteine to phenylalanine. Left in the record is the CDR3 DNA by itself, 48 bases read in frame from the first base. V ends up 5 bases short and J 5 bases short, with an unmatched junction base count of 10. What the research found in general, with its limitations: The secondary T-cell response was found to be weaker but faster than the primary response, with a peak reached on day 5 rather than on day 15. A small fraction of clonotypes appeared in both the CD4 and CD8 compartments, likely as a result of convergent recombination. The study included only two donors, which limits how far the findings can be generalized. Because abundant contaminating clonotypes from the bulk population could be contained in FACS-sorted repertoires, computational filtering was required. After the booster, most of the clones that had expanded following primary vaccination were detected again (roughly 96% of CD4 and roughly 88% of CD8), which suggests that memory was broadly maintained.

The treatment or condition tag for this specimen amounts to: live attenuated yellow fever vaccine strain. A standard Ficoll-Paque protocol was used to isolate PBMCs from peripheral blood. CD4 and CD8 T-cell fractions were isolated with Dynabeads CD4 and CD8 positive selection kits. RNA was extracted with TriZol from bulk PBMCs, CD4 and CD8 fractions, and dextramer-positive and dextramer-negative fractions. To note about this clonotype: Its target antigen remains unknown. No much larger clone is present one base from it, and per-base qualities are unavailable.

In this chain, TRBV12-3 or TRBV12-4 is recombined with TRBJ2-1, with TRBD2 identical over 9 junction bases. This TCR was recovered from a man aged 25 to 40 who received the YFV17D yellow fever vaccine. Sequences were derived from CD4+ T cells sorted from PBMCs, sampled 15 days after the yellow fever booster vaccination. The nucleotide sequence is TGTGCCAGCAGTCCCAGGGCAGGACTAGCGCACAATGAGCAGTTCTTC. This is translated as CASSPRAGLAHNEQFF.